The next 6 T cell receptor beta chains were all read from a single sample in a study of T cell clonotyping in hematopoietic cell transplantation. TCRdb keeps only in-frame clones here, not all; method: immunoSEQ multiplex PCR. Here the sample spans 15,000 to 20,000 clones, 80% to 95% being singletons. Sequencing was performed on peripheral blood mononuclear cells. These receptors originate from a man aged 40-50 years in good health. Some clones in this sample may be carry-over from other donors' samples.

The rearrangement uses TRBV28 and TRBJ2-7; 7 bases align to TRBD1. This CDR3 is 14 amino acids long. V shed 6 bases, J shed 3 bases, and the junction held 8 bases outside the gene matches. Germline V CDR1 and CDR2: MDHEN, SYDVKM. CDR3 sequence: CASRNPGQIYEQYF. CDR3 DNA sequence: TGTGCCAGCAGGAATCCGGGACAGATCTACGAGCAGTACTTC.

This chain connects TRBV27 to TRBJ1-5; D gene uncertain. V gave up 3 bases and J gave up 4 bases, with 7 bases separating them. Germline assignment: CDR1 MNHEY and CDR2 SMNVEV (reference sequence). The CDR3 has 13 residues. The CDR3 protein is CASSLSINQPQHF. The CDR3 nucleotides are TGTGCCAGCAGTTTGAGCATTAATCAGCCCCAGCATTTT.

The CDR3 here is CASSPLGAGDEQFF. CDR3 in DNA: TGTGCCAGCAGCCCCCTAGGGGCAGGGGATGAGCAGTTCTTC. V gene TRBV7-9 combines with J gene TRBJ2-1; the D gene is possibly TRBD1 (6 bases). The V gene lost 5 bases and the J gene lost 8 bases, with 16 bases spanning the gap. Germline CDR1 reads SEHNR; CDR2 reads FQNEAQ (reference sequence). The CDR3 has 14 residues.

This clone has a handful of counts. The chain joins TRBV9 to TRBJ2-7; TRBD1 or TRBD2 may be the D gene (5 bases each). The CDR3 sequence is 14 residues long. Trimming took off 0 bases at V and 5 bases at J, with 12 bases between the two ends. The germline gives CDR1 SGDLS, CDR2 YYNGEE. The CDR3 region is CASSVGVGTHEQYF. The CDR3 DNA reads TGTGCCAGCAGCGTAGGAGTAGGGACCCACGAGCAGTACTTC.

Here the CDR3 DNA reads TGTGCCAGCAGTCCTCCGACAGGTCTACTGCCAGCTTTCTTT. Its translation is CASSPPTGLLPAFF. V is TRBV6-5 and J is TRBJ1-1, with D maybe TRBD1 (6 bases). Deletions cut 5 bases from V and 10 bases from J, with 20 bases between. This CDR3 is 14 amino acids long. The V gene's germline CDR1 is MNHEY and CDR2 SVGAGI.

V usage is TRBV11-2 and J usage is TRBJ1-3; D is uncertain. Trimming pared 4 bases from V and 0 bases from J, leaving 16 bases between. Germline CDR1 SGHAT, CDR2 FQNNGV. The CDR3 is 17 residues long. CDR3 residues: CASSSPRTAISGNTIYF. In DNA, the CDR3 is TGTGCCAGCAGCTCCCCGCGGACGGCAATCTCTGGAAACACCATATATTTT.